This TCR beta chain was observed in a study of blood T cell repertoires in COVID-19. Overall study context: PBMCs, B-cell-depleted T cells, or T cells provided the cDNA or gDNA that made up the material.

In the study's own analysis: Amplifying reference gene primers gave estimates of nucleated cell counts. Profiled with immunoSEQ multiplex PCR; TCRdb holds only in-frame clones, not every one. The V and J calls and clone size are taken from that table; D and trimming were inferred from the DNA. The sample includes a few hundred thousand clones, about 92% of them seen just once. The length of the CDR3 is 16 residues. Germline CDR1 and CDR2: SGHKS and YYEKEE (reference sequence). The V gene end was trimmed by 4 bases and the J gene end by 3 bases; junction bases not matched to a gene: 11. The material sequenced was PBMCs or T cells enriched from blood (not recorded which). V usage is TRBV5-5 and J usage is TRBJ1-1; TRBD1 matches at 8 bases. The clonotype originates from a woman aged 25 to 45 who had recovered from COVID-19. The chain's CDR3 is CASSPRTGTVDTEAFF. Here the CDR3 DNA reads TGTGCCAGCAGCCCTCGGACAGGGACGGTCGACACTGAAGCTTTCTTT.